This T cell receptor beta chain was profiled in a study of monozygotic twins with cystic fibrosis. As for the study in general: Library input was about 3 micrograms of fragmented DNA, with approximately 14 PCR cycles. The study's findings and limits: Low clonality (median about 0.0095) suggested a mostly naive repertoire. Nucleotide-identical clonotype sharing was significantly higher within monozygotic CF twin pairs than between unrelated CF individuals.

Some clones are missing from TCRdb's copy, which holds only in-frame ones; the method was immunoSEQ multiplex PCR. The table lists some 33,000 clones, just over 90% of them singletons. V trimming: 7 bases; J trimming: 0 bases; junction bases outside the gene matches: 11. The CDR3 contains 18 residues. The germline V gene encodes CDR1 LNHDA and CDR2 SQIVND (reference sequence). About this clone: Antigen: not known.

The source of this sequence is a boy under 10 years old with cystic fibrosis. The gene calls are TRBV19 and TRBJ2-6, with 8 nucleotides matching TRBD1. The sequenced sample was blood. CDR3 loop: CASMVDRGPLSGANVLTF. The CDR3 DNA reads TGTGCCAGTATGGTCGACAGGGGCCCTCTCTCTGGGGCCAACGTCCTGACTTTC. Full variable domain (missing parts from reference TRBV19 and TRBJ2-6): DGGITQSPKYLFRKEGQNVTLSCEQNLNHDAMYWYRQDPGQGLRLIYYSQIVNDFQKGDIAEGYSVSREKKESFPLTVTSAQKNPTAFYLCASMVDRGPLSGANVLTFGAGSRLTVL.